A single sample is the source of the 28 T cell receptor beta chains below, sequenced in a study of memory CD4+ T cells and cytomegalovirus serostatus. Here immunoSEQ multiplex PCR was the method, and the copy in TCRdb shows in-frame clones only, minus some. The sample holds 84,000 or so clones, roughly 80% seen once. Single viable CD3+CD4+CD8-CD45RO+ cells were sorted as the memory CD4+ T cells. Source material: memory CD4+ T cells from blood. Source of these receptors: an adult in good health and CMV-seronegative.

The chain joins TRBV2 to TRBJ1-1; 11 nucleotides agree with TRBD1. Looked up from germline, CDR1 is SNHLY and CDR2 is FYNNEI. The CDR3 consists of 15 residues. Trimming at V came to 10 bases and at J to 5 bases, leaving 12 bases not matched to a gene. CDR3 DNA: TGTGCCACCCAAGGGGGGACAGGGGGTAATACTGAAGCTTTCTTT. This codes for CATQGGTGGNTEAFF.

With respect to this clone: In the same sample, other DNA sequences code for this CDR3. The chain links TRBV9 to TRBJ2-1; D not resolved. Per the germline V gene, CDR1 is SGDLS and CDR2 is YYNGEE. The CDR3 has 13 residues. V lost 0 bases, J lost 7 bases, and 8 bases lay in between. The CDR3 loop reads CASSVARLNEQFF. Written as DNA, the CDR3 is TGTGCCAGCAGCGTAGCTCGGTTGAATGAGCAGTTCTTC.

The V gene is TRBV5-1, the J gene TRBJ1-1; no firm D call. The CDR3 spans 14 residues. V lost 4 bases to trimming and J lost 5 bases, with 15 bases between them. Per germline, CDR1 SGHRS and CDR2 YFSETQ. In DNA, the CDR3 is TGCGCCAGCAGCCCTACCTTTGGAGAGACTGAAGCTTTCTTT. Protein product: CASSPTFGETEAFF.

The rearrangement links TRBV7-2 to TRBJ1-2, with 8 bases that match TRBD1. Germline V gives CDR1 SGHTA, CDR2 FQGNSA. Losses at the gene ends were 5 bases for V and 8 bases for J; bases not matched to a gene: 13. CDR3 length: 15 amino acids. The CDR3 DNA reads TGTGCCAGCAGCCGAGACAGGGGTCGGATGGGGGGCTACACCTTC. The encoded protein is CASSRDRGRMGGYTF. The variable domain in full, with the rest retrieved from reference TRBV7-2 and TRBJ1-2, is GAGVSQSPSNKVTEKGKDVELRCDPISGHTALYWYRQSLGQGLEFLIYFQGNSAPDKSGLPSDRFSAERTGGSVSTLTIQRTQQEDSAVYLCASSRDRGRMGGYTFGSGTRLTVV.

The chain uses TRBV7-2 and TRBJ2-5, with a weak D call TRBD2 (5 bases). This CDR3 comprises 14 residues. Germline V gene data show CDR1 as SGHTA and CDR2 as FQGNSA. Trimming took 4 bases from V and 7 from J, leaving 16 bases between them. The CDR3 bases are TGTGCCAGCAGCTCGGCTATCCTCGGAGGGACCCAGTACTTC. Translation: CASSSAILGGTQYF. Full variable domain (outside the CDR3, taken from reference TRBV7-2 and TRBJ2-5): GAGVSQSPSNKVTEKGKDVELRCDPISGHTALYWYRQSLGQGLEFLIYFQGNSAPDKSGLPSDRFSAERTGGSVSTLTIQRTQQEDSAVYLCASSSAILGGTQYFGPGTRLLVL.

The CDR3 sequence is CASSLTGGTAPSYEQYF. In DNA, the CDR3 is TGTGCCAGCAGCTTAACCGGGGGGACAGCCCCCTCCTACGAGCAGTACTTC. The chain has TRBV7-9 and TRBJ2-7; perhaps D is TRBD1 or TRBD2 (7 bases each). There are 17 residues in the CDR3. The ends were cut back, 2 bases at V and 0 bases at J, with 17 bases in the middle. CDR1 and CDR2 (germline): SEHNR, FQNEAQ (reference sequence).

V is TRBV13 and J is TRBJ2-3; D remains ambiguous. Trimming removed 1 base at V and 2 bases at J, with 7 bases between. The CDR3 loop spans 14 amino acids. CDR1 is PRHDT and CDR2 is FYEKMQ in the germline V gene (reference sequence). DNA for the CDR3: TGTGCCAGCAGCTTAGATGGGATCACAGATACGCAGTATTTT. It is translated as CASSLDGITDTQYF.

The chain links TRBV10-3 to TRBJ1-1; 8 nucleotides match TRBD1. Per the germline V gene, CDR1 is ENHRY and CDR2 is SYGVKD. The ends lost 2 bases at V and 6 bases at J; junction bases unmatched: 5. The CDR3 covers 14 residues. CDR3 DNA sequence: TGTGCCATCAGTGAGGGACAGGGCCGGCCTGAAGCTTTCTTT. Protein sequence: CAISEGQGRPEAFF.

CDR3 protein: CASSPAGEQEKLFF. The CDR3 DNA is TGTGCCAGCAGCCCCGCGGGGGAACAGGAAAAACTGTTTTTT. This chain links TRBV7-9 with TRBJ1-4, with D possibly matching TRBD1 (5 bases). Germline values: CDR1 SEHNR, CDR2 FQNEAQ (reference sequence). Deletions cut 5 bases from V and 8 bases from J, with 15 bases between. CDR3 size: 14 residues.

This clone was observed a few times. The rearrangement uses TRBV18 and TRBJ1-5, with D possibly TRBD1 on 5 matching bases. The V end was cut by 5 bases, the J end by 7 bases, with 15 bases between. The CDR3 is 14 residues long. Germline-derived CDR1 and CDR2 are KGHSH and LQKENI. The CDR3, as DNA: TGTGCCAGCTCAACCGGGGCCCGAGGACAGCCCCAGCATTTT. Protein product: CASSTGARGQPQHF.

The CDR3 reads CAIREGTGGGEEQYF. CDR3 in DNA: TGTGCCATCAGAGAAGGGACAGGGGGCGGGGAGGAGCAGTACTTC. The chain joins TRBV10-3 to TRBJ2-7; 12 bases map to TRBD1. In germline, CDR1 is ENHRY, CDR2 SYGVKD. J gave up 7 bases and V 6 bases, and 10 bases lay outside the gene matches. The CDR3 is 15 amino acids.

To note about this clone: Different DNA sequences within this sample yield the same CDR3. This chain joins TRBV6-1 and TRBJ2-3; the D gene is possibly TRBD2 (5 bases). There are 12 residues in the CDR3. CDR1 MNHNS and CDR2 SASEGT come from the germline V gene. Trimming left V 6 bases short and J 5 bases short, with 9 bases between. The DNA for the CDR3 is TGTGCCAGCAGGGACTCAGAAGATACGCAGTATTTT. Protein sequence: CASRDSEDTQYF.

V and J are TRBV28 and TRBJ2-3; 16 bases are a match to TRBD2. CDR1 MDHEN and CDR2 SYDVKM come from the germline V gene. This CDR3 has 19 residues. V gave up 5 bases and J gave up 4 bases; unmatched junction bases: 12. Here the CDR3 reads CASSPIPGLAGGPSDTQYF. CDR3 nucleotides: TGTGCCAGCAGTCCGATACCGGGACTAGCGGGGGGGCCATCAGATACGCAGTATTTT.

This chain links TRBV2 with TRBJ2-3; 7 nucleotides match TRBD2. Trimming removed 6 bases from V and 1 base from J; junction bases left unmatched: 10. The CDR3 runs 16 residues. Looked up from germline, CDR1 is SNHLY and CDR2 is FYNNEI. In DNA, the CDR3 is TGTGCCAGCAGACTGACTAGCCTTTGGCGCACAGATACGCAGTATTTT. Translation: CASRLTSLWRTDTQYF.

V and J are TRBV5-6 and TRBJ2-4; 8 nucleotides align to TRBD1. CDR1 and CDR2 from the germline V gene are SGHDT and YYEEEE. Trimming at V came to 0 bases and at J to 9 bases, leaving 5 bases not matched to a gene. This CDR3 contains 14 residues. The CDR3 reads CASSLGTGQGIQYF. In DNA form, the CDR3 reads TGTGCCAGCAGCTTGGGGACAGGGCAGGGCATTCAGTACTTC.

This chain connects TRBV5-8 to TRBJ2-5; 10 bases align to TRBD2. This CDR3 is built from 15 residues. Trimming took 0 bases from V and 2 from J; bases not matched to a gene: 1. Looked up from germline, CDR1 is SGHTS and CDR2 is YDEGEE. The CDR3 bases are TGTGCCAGCAGCTTGGCTAGCGGGGGACAAGAGACCCAGTACTTC. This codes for CASSLASGGQETQYF.

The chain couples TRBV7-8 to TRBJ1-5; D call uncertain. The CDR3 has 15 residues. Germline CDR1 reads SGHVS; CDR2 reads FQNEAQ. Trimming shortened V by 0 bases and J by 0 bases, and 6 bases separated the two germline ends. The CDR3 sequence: CASSLAGVSNQPQHF. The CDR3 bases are TGTGCCAGCAGCTTAGCGGGAGTTAGCAATCAGCCCCAGCATTTT.

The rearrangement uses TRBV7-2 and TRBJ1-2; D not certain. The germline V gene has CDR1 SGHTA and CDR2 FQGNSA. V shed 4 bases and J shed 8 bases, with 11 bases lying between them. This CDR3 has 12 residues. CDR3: CASSSWGYGYTF. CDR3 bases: TGTGCCAGCAGCTCATGGGGATACGGCTACACCTTC.

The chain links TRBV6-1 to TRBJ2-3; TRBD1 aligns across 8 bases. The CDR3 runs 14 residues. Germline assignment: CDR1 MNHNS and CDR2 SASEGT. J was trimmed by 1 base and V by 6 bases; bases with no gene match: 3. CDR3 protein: CASRVQGGTDTQYF. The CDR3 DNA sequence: TGTGCCAGCAGGGTACAGGGGGGCACAGATACGCAGTATTTT.

The CDR3 nucleotides read TGTGCCAGCAGCTTCGGACAGGGTAGGGATCTAACCCAAGAGACCCAGTACTTC. Translating gives CASSFGQGRDLTQETQYF. J is TRBJ2-5 and V is TRBV7-9; 8 bases are shared with TRBD1. The CDR3 loop spans 18 amino acids. V shed 3 bases and J 1 base; nucleotides not matched to a gene: 13. Germline CDR1 reads SEHNR; CDR2 reads FQNEAQ (reference sequence).

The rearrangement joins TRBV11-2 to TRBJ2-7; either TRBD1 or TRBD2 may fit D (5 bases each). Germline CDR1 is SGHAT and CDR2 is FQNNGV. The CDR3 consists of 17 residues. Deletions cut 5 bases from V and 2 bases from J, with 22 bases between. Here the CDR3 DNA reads TGTGCCAGCAGCCAGGGACCCTCAGGACCTCCAGCCTACGAGCAGTACTTC. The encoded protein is CASSQGPSGPPAYEQYF.

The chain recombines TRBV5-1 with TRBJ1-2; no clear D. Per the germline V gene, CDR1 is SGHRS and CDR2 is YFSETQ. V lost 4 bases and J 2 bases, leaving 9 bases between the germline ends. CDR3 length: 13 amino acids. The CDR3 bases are TGCGCCAGCAGCGTGGACGCCAACTATGGCTACACCTTC. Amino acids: CASSVDANYGYTF.

For the CDR3, the DNA is TGTGCCAGCAGCCGCTCTGCTGGTAGCACAGATACGCAGTATTTT. Translation: CASSRSAGSTDTQYF. The rearrangement links TRBV5-4 to TRBJ2-3; D not certain. The germline gives CDR1 SGHNT, CDR2 YYREEE (reference sequence). V was pared by 4 bases and J by 0 bases, with 12 bases between. The CDR3 has 15 residues.

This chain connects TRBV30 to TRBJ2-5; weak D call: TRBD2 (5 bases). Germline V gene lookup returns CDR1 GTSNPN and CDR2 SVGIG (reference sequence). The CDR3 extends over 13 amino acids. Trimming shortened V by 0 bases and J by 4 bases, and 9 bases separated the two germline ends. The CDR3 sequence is CAWSVLVGETQYF. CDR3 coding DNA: TGTGCCTGGAGTGTACTAGTTGGAGAGACCCAGTACTTC.

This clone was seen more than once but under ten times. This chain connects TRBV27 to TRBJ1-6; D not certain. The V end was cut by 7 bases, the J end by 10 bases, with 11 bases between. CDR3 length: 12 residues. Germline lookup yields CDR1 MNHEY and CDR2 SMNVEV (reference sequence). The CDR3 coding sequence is TGTGCCAGCAAAAGAGCGAACTCACCCCTCCACTTT. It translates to CASKRANSPLHF.

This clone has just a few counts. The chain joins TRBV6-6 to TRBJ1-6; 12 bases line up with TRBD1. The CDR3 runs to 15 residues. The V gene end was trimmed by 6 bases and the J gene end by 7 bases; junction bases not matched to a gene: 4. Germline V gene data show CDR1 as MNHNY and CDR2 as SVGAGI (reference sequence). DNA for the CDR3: TGTGCCAGCAGCGCGGGACAGGGGGCGAATTCACCCCTCCACTTT. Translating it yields CASSAGQGANSPLHF.

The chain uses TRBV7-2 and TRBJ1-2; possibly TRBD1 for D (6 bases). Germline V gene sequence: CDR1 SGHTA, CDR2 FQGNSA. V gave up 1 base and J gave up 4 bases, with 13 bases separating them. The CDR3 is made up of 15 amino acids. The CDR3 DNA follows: TGTGCCAGCAGCTTAGACTCACAGGGTGGCTATGGCTACACCTTC. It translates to CASSLDSQGGYGYTF.

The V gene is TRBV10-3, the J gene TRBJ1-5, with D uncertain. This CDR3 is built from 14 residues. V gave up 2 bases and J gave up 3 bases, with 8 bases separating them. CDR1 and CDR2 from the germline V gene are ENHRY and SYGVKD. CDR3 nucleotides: TGTGCCATCAGTGAGACTAGATCCAATCAGCCCCAGCATTTT. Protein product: CAISETRSNQPQHF.